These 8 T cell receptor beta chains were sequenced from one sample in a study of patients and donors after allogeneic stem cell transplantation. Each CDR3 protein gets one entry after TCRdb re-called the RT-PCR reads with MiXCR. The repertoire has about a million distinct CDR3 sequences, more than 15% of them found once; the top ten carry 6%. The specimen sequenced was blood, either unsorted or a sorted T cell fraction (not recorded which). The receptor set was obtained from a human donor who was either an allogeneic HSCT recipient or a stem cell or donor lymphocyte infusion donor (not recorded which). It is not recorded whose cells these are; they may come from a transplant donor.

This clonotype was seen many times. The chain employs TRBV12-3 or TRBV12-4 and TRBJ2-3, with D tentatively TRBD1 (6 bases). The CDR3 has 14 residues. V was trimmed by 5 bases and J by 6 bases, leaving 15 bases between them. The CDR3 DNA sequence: TGTGCCAGCAGTCGACTACAACAGGGCGATACGCAGTATTTT. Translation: CASSRLQQGDTQYF.

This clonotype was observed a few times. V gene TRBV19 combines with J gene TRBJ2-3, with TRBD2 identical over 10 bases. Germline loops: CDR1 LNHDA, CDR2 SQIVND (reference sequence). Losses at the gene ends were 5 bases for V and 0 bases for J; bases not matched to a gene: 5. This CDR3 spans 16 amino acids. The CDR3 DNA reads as TGTGCCAGTAGTGTCGGACTAGCGGTAAGCACAGATACGCAGTATTTT. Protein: CASSVGLAVSTDTQYF.

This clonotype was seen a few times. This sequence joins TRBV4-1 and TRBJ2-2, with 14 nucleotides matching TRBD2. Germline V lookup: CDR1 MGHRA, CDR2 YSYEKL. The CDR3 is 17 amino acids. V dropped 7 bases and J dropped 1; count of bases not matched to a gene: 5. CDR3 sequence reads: CASKRLAGGKNTGELFF. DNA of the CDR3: TGCGCCAGCAAGAGACTAGCGGGAGGGAAGAACACCGGGGAGCTGTTTTTT.

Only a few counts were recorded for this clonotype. Here the CDR3 reads CAIGRTSGDYEQYF. CDR3 DNA sequence: TGTGCCATCGGCAGGACTAGCGGGGACTACGAGCAGTACTTC. The rearrangement joins TRBV10-3 to TRBJ2-7; 12 bases are shared with TRBD2. V was clipped by 8 bases and J by 3 bases; unmatched bases: 5. Per germline, CDR1 ENHRY and CDR2 SYGVKD. The CDR3 loop spans 14 amino acids.

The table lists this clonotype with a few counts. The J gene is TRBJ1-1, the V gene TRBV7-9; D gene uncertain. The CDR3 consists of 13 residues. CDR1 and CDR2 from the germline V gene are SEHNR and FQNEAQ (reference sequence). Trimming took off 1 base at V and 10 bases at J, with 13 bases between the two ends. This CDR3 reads CASSLGRGVAAFF. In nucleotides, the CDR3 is TGTGCCAGCAGCTTAGGTCGCGGGGTTGCAGCTTTCTTT. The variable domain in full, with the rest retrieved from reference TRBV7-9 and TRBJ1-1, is DTGVSQNPRHKITKRGQNVTFRCDPISEHNRLYWYRQTLGQGPEFLTYFQNEAQLEKSRLLSDRFSAERPKGSFSTLEIQRTEQGDSAMYLCASSLGRGVAAFFGQGTRLTVV.

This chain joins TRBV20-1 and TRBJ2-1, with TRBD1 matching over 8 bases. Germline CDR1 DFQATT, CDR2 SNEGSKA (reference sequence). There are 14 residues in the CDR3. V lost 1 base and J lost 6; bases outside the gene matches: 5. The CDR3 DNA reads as TGCAGTGCTAGAGTTGGGACAGGCCCCAATGAGCAGTTCTTC. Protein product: CSARVGTGPNEQFF.

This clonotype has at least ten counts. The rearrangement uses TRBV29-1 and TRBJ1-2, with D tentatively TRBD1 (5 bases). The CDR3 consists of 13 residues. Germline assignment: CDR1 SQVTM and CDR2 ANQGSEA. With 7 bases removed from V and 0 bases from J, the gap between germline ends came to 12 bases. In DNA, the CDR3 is TGCAGCGATGCGCAGGACACTAACTATGGCTACACCTTC. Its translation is CSDAQDTNYGYTF.

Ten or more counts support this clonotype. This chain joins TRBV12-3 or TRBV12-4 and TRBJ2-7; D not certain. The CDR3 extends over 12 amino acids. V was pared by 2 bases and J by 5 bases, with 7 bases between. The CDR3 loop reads CASSLIGDEQYF. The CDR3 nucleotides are TGTGCCAGCAGTTTAATTGGGGACGAGCAGTACTTC.